This T cell receptor (beta chain) came from a study of PD-1 blockade in classical Hodgkin lymphoma. The study, taken as a whole, reports: For complete responders, baseline diversity was comparable to that of newly diagnosed patients. Initiation of nivolumab under 1 year after ASCT led to exclusion of patients. The study found that TCR diversity rose significantly by C4D1 in CD4+ but not CD8+ cells.

Comment on this clone: Its antigen is not identified.

Time point here: cycle 4 day 1 (C4D1), after more than five weeks of nivolumab. No patient escaped relapse after autologous stem cell transplantation, and brentuximab vedotin exposure varied. The table came from immunoSEQ multiplex PCR; TCRdb's copy has only in-frame clones and leaves some out. The table has about 89,000 clones, 90% seen once. V lost 5 bases and J lost 4, with 20 bases in between. The CDR3 runs 17 residues. In germline, CDR1 is LNHDA, CDR2 SQIVND (reference sequence). The sample here was peripheral blood mononuclear cells (PBMCs), taken before the fourth cycle of nivolumab. The sequence derives from a human donor with classical Hodgkin lymphoma. The chain recombines TRBV19 with TRBJ2-2, with a tentative D call TRBD2 (5 bases). The CDR3 is CASSPRGGRVGTGELFF. Here the CDR3 DNA reads TGTGCCAGTAGTCCTCGCGGTGGGCGGGTTGGCACCGGGGAGCTGTTTTTT.